The clone carrying this T cell receptor beta chain was recorded a few times. The entry originates in a study of blood T cells in healthy people across ages. Extractions gave at least 5 micrograms of total RNA per sample. The use of a sample-barcoded 5' primer and a J-beta primer mix characterized a second PCR of 7 to 11 cycles. TCRdb reprocessed the 5' RACE reads via MiXCR and lists one record per CDR3 protein. The table lists about 1.8 million distinct CDR3 sequences, roughly 50% of them singletons. Germline CDR1 is SNHLY and CDR2 is FYNNEI. Trimming pared 6 bases from V and 1 base from J, leaving 9 bases between. The CDR3 is 13 residues long.

Sequencing input: blood. The V and J genes are TRBV2 and TRBJ2-5, with D possibly being TRBD2 (5 bases). The sequence came from a woman between 40 and 55 years old in good health. In DNA form, the CDR3 reads TGTGCCAGCAGAACCACTAGCCAAGAGACCCAGTACTTC. Translating gives CASRTTSQETQYF.